This entry lists 12 T cell receptor beta chains sequenced from one sample in a study of cytomegalovirus exposure and HLA in healthy donors. The PCR was carried out with 60 Vbeta primers and 13 Jbeta primers. Assay used: immunoSEQ multiplex PCR; TCRdb lists only in-frame clones, some missing. The sample lists around 94,000 clones, 70% to 80% occurring once. The sample consisted of PBMCs. These receptor sequences come from a male donor in good health and CMV-seropositive.

V and J are TRBV5-1 and TRBJ2-7, with D uncertain. Germline assignment: CDR1 SGHRS and CDR2 YFSETQ. V lost 2 bases, J lost 6 bases, and 15 bases lay in between. There are 14 residues in the CDR3. The CDR3 is CASSFEAPAGEQYF. CDR3 sequence (DNA): TGCGCCAGCAGCTTCGAAGCGCCGGCCGGCGAGCAGTACTTC.

The chain recombines TRBV6-5 with TRBJ1-1; a possible D gene is TRBD1 (5 bases). The V end lost 7 bases, the J end lost 0 bases, and 15 bases lay between the germline ends. The CDR3 length is 15 residues. The germline CDR1 and CDR2 sequences are MNHEY and SVGAGI. Here the CDR3 DNA reads TGTGCCAGCACTTTCGTTCGGGGGGTGAACACTGAAGCTTTCTTT. Protein product: CASTFVRGVNTEAFF.

This clone was recorded a few times. The chain is built from TRBV7-2 and TRBJ1-2; 11 nucleotides agree with TRBD1. This CDR3 contains 13 residues. Germline V lookup: CDR1 SGHTA, CDR2 FQGNSA. The V segment lost 6 bases and the J segment 7 bases; nucleotides outside the gene matches: 4. This CDR3 is CASSLDRGLGYTF. CDR3 coding DNA: TGTGCCAGCAGTCTGGACAGGGGGCTTGGCTACACCTTC.

A remark on this clone: One end of the junction varies from germline; a read error may be responsible. The CDR3 DNA reads as TGTTCCAGCAGTCCCCTCCCGTACAATGAGCAGTTCTTC. It translates to CSSSPLPYNEQFF. The chain combines TRBV7-9 with TRBJ2-1; D unclear. Germline V gene data show CDR1 as SEHNR and CDR2 as FQNEAQ (reference sequence). The CDR3 is 13 amino acids. Looking up the rest from reference TRBV7-9 and TRBJ2-1 gives the full variable domain: DTGVSQNPRHKITKRGQNVTFRCDPISEHNRLYWYRQTLGQGPEFLTYFQNEAQLEKSRLLSDRFSAERPKGSFSTLEIQRTEQGDSAMYLCSSSPLPYNEQFFGPGTRLTVL.

V usage is TRBV7-2 and J usage is TRBJ2-7, with TRBD2 matching 9 bases. The CDR3 contains 14 residues. With 3 bases clipped from V and 4 bases from J, the junction kept 4 bases outside the gene matches. Germline CDR1 SGHTA, CDR2 FQGNSA. Here the CDR3 DNA reads TGTGCCAGCAGCTTTGTCACTAGCGGGTACGAGCAGTACTTC. It yields the protein CASSFVTSGYEQYF.

This clone was seen more than once but under ten times. The chain joins TRBV7-3 to TRBJ1-1, with a tentative D call TRBD1 (6 bases). Trimming left V 4 bases short and J 0 bases short, with 9 bases between. The CDR3 runs 14 residues. The germline gives CDR1 SGHTA, CDR2 FQGTGA. CDR3 sequence: CASSSQGMNTEAFF. The DNA for the CDR3 is TGTGCCAGCAGCTCACAGGGAATGAACACTGAAGCTTTCTTT.

This clone was counted only a few times. The chain combines TRBV28 with TRBJ1-2; D uncertain. Trimming left V 7 bases short and J 4 bases short, with 13 bases between. The CDR3 covers 13 residues. Per germline, CDR1 MDHEN and CDR2 SYDVKM. CDR3 in DNA: TGTGCCAGCACTACGGCAGGTACCTATGGCTACACCTTC. Translation gives CASTTAGTYGYTF.

This clone was detected a few times. The V and J genes are TRBV4-3 and TRBJ1-2; D perhaps matches TRBD1 (5 bases). Trimming cost V 1 base and J 1 base, with 10 bases left between them. The CDR3 loop spans 15 amino acids. Germline CDR1 and CDR2: LGHNA and YSLEER. The CDR3: CASSQGRARNYGYTF. CDR3 in DNA: TGCGCCAGCAGCCAAGGCAGGGCCCGTAACTATGGCTACACCTTC.

The chain uses TRBV28 and TRBJ1-2; D unclear. Germline V gene lookup returns CDR1 MDHEN and CDR2 SYDVKM. The CDR3 loop spans 15 amino acids. V lost 10 bases to trimming and J lost 3 bases, with 21 bases between them. DNA of the CDR3: TGTGCCACCCATCCTCAGGATAGGTTGTACTATGGCTACACCTTC. This codes for CATHPQDRLYYGYTF.

The chain combines TRBV4-1 with TRBJ2-4, with 7 bases aligning to TRBD2. V lost 1 base and J lost 0; bases outside the gene matches: 3. CDR1 is MGHRA, CDR2 YSYEKL, per germline. The CDR3 runs to 16 residues. Here the CDR3 DNA reads TGCGCCAGCAGCCAAGGGCGGGGGACAGCCAAAAACATTCAGTACTTC. Translated, it gives CASSQGRGTAKNIQYF.

This chain links TRBV28 with TRBJ2-1, with 7 positions matching TRBD2. This CDR3 is built from 16 residues. CDR1 is MDHEN and CDR2 is SYDVKM in the germline V gene. V gave up 5 bases and J gave up 0 bases; unmatched junction bases: 7. The CDR3 is CASSPLGGSSYNEQFF. The CDR3 nucleotides are TGTGCCAGCAGTCCGCTCGGGGGGAGCTCCTACAATGAGCAGTTCTTC. Combining the CDR3 with reference TRBV28 and TRBJ2-1 gives the whole variable domain DVKVTQSSRYLVKRTGEKVFLECVQDMDHENMFWYRQDPGLGLRLIYFSYDVKMKEKGDIPEGYSVSREKKERFSLILESASTNQTSMYLCASSPLGGSSYNEQFFGPGTRLTVL.

The chain uses TRBV5-1 and TRBJ1-1, with 10 bases that match TRBD1. After removal of 4 bases from V and 3 bases from J, the junction contained 3 bases not matched to a gene. Germline V CDR1 and CDR2: SGHRS, YFSETQ. This CDR3 is 14 amino acids long. CDR3 in amino acids: CASSVGQGDTEAFF. The CDR3 DNA sequence: TGCGCCAGCAGCGTTGGACAGGGGGACACTGAAGCTTTCTTT.